Shown below are 4 T cell receptor beta chains from a single sample sequenced in a study of blood T cell repertoires in COVID-19. The method was immunoSEQ multiplex PCR; TCRdb's version includes in-frame clones alone and lacks a portion of them. The sample holds around 310,000 clones; around 91% are singletons and the top ten take roughly 1%. The sample taken for sequencing was peripheral blood. These receptors all stem from a woman aged 40-49 years with COVID-19, enrolled during active disease.

V and J are TRBV6-4 and TRBJ2-2; D is unresolved. The CDR3 is 15 amino acids. From germline, CDR1 is MRHNA and CDR2 SNTAGT. With 1 base removed from V and 2 bases from J, the gap between germline ends came to 8 bases. CDR3 bases: TGTGCCAGCAGTGACTATCCAGGAAACACCGGGGAGCTGTTTTTT. Amino acids: CASSDYPGNTGELFF.

As DNA, the CDR3 is TGTGCCATCAGAGACAGGGACTCTGGGCCCCAGCATTTT. Translated, it gives CAIRDRDSGPQHF. This chain links TRBV10-3 with TRBJ1-5; 7 bases agree with TRBD1. CDR1 and CDR2 (germline): ENHRY, SYGVKD. This CDR3 has 13 residues. V shed 6 bases, J shed 9 bases, and the junction held 8 bases outside the gene matches.

This chain connects TRBV14 to TRBJ2-7; a weak D match, TRBD2 (6 bases). V lost 1 base and J lost 2, with 15 bases in between. Germline CDR1 and CDR2: SGHDN and FVKESK. The CDR3 has 16 amino acids. The CDR3 region has the DNA TGTGCCAGCAGCCAAGGGGGACTGACAACCCCCTACGAGCAGTACTTC. It specifies CASSQGGLTTPYEQYF.

The rearrangement joins TRBV5-1 to TRBJ1-4; D perhaps matches TRBD1 (5 bases). V lost 4 bases, J lost 0 bases, and 16 bases lay in between. The V gene's germline CDR1 is SGHRS and CDR2 YFSETQ. The CDR3 contains 17 residues. The CDR3 protein is CASSMQGSSATNEKLFF. DNA for the CDR3: TGCGCCAGCAGCATGCAGGGTTCTTCCGCAACTAATGAAAAACTGTTTTTT.